The source of this T cell receptor (beta chain) is a study of monozygotic twins with inflammatory bowel disease. The team made cDNA by running eight separate reactions for each sample. TCRdb processed the 5' RACE reads again and assigns one entry to each CDR3 protein, with no DNA. The sample includes roughly 100,000 distinct CDR3 sequences. Whole-study findings and limits: Lower TCRbeta diversity (inverse Simpson) was seen in IBD patients than in healthy co-twins. For repertoire similarity, concordant twins did not differ from discordant twins, possibly because power was limited.

With respect to this clonotype: Its cognate antigen is unknown.

The CDR3 spans 16 residues. Germline V CDR1 and CDR2: SGHTA, FQGTGA. The sequencing input was blood. This TCR was sampled from a human donor with ulcerative colitis or Crohn's disease, or a healthy co-twin of an affected twin (not recorded which). The rearrangement joins TRBV7-3 to TRBJ2-1; checking the TCRdb D call of TRBD2 is not possible without DNA. CDR3 sequence reads: CASSSRLAGGLDEQFF.